Shown below are 11 T cell receptor beta chains from a single sample sequenced in a study of T cell responses to AZD1222 COVID-19 vaccine. The repertoire was sequenced with immunoSEQ multiplex PCR; TCRdb's copy has only in-frame clones and lacks some. This sample carries roughly 80,000 clones, over 75% of them seen once, and the ten largest clones take about 5%. The starting material was peripheral blood, obtained on day 0 of MenACWY control vaccination. Receptors were obtained from an adult in good health.

V usage is TRBV19 and J usage is TRBJ2-1, with 8 bases fitting TRBD2. This CDR3 spans 14 amino acids. With V trimmed by 8 bases and J by 2 bases, 5 bases remained unmatched. Per the germline V gene, CDR1 is LNHDA and CDR2 is SQIVND (reference sequence). The CDR3 DNA sequence: TGTGCCAGTTCGCGGGGGGAACCCTACAATGAGCAGTTCTTC. Translation: CASSRGEPYNEQFF.

The V call is TRBV6-5, the J call TRBJ1-3, with D possibly matching TRBD1 (5 bases). The V gene's germline CDR1 is MNHEY and CDR2 SVGAGI. This CDR3 has 14 amino acids. V gave up 5 bases and J gave up 4 bases, with 12 bases separating them. The CDR3 bases are TGTGCCAGCAGTCCGCGGGACCGCGGAAACACCATATATTTT. It yields the protein CASSPRDRGNTIYF.

This chain joins TRBV7-6 and TRBJ2-1, with 11 positions matching TRBD2. There are 16 residues in the CDR3. Germline V lookup: CDR1 SGHVS, CDR2 FNYEAQ. V shed 4 bases and J 6 bases; nucleotides not matched to a gene: 8. The CDR3 DNA sequence: TGTGCCAGCAGCTCCCTTAGCGGGGGGGCCGTCAATGAGCAGTTCTTC. It codes for CASSSLSGGAVNEQFF. The variable domain in full, completed from reference TRBV7-6 and TRBJ2-1, reads GAGVSQSPRYKVTKRGQDVALRCDPISGHVSLYWYRQALGQGPEFLTYFNYEAQQDKSGLPNDRFSAERPEGSISTLTIQRTEQRDSAMYRCASSSLSGGAVNEQFFGPGTRLTVL.

This clone was seen more than once but under ten times. The V gene is TRBV6-5, the J gene TRBJ2-3; D remains ambiguous. The germline V gene has CDR1 MNHEY and CDR2 SVGAGI. This CDR3 spans 11 amino acids. Trimming removed 5 bases from V and 6 bases from J, with 6 bases in between. The CDR3 is CASSLGDTQYF. DNA for the CDR3: TGTGCCAGCAGTCTAGGGGATACGCAGTATTTT.

The chain is built from TRBV7-8 and TRBJ2-3; D is possibly TRBD1 (6 bases). Per the germline V gene, CDR1 is SGHVS and CDR2 is FQNEAQ. V lost 5 bases, J lost 5 bases, and 8 bases lay in between. The CDR3 totals 12 residues. CDR3 in amino acids: CASSPGVDTQYF. The CDR3 DNA reads as TGTGCCAGCAGCCCAGGGGTAGATACGCAGTATTTT.

This clone was observed a few times. The chain carries TRBV5-1 and TRBJ2-7, with D tentatively TRBD1 (6 bases). V was trimmed by 2 bases and J by 1 base, leaving 19 bases between them. CDR3 length: 17 residues. The germline gives CDR1 SGHRS, CDR2 YFSETQ. The CDR3 loop is CASSFGGAEPGSYEQYF. The CDR3 region has the DNA TGCGCCAGCAGCTTTGGGGGCGCGGAACCAGGTTCCTACGAGCAGTACTTC.

The V gene is TRBV28, the J gene TRBJ1-5; no reliable D call. V lost 6 bases and J 4 bases, leaving 16 bases between the germline ends. Germline assignment: CDR1 MDHEN and CDR2 SYDVKM. This CDR3 contains 15 residues. CDR3: CASRREGHSNQPQHF. CDR3 DNA: TGTGCCAGCAGGCGTGAAGGGCACTCAAATCAGCCCCAGCATTTT.

The chain uses TRBV14 and TRBJ2-1, with D unresolved. Germline V CDR1 and CDR2: SGHDN, FVKESK. Trimming cost V 1 base and J 6 bases, with 1 base left between them. CDR3 length: 11 residues. The CDR3 region has the DNA TGTGCCAGCAGCCAAGTCAATGAGCAGTTCTTC. Encoded protein: CASSQVNEQFF. Full variable domain (remainder filled in from reference TRBV14 and TRBJ2-1): EAGVTQFPSHSVIEKGQTVTLRCDPISGHDNLYWYRRVMGKEIKFLLHFVKESKQDESGMPNNRFLAERTGGTYSTLKVQPAELEDSGVYFCASSQVNEQFFGPGTRLTVL.

This clone was seen a single time. This sequence joins TRBV10-3 and TRBJ2-7; D not certain. The CDR3 consists of 16 residues. The V gene's germline CDR1 is ENHRY and CDR2 SYGVKD. V was shortened by 3 bases and J by 3 bases, with 18 bases between the two germline ends. In nucleotides, the CDR3 is TGTGCCATCAGTGACCCCCCCCGGGCCGTATTCTACGAGCAGTACTTC. Protein sequence: CAISDPPRAVFYEQYF.

This rearrangement joins TRBV2 to TRBJ1-2; no clear D. Trimming cost V 7 bases and J 1 base, with 16 bases left between them. The CDR3 has 15 residues. Germline loops: CDR1 SNHLY, CDR2 FYNNEI. This CDR3 is CASTPGGDYNYGYTF. The CDR3 DNA follows: TGTGCCAGCACTCCCGGCGGCGATTATAACTATGGCTACACCTTC.

The chain couples TRBV7-9 to TRBJ2-7; 9 bases fit TRBD1. The CDR3 consists of 15 residues. Trimming took 5 bases from V and 2 from J; bases not matched to a gene: 7. Germline V gene sequence: CDR1 SEHNR, CDR2 FQNEAQ (reference sequence). CDR3 bases: TGTGCCAGCAGCGGCGGACAGGGGTTGGCCTACGAGCAGTACTTC. Amino acids: CASSGGQGLAYEQYF.